This T cell receptor (beta chain) was obtained from a study of OX40 agonist ivuxolimab in advanced cancers. Profiling relied on immunoSEQ multiplex PCR, and the TCRdb table lists in-frame clones only, not all of them. The table includes about 80,000 clones, 94% detected once. The CDR3 totals 11 residues. Germline CDR1 reads MDHEN; CDR2 reads SYDVKM. The trim removed 3 bases at V and 11 bases at J, leaving 3 bases unmatched. The starting material was CD4+ or CD8+ T cells sorted from blood, obtained in a trial of the OX40 agonist ivuxolimab. The chain recombines TRBV28 with TRBJ2-5; TRBD1 agrees at 7 bases. This clonotype was obtained from an adult with an advanced solid tumor such as melanoma, head and neck, liver or kidney cancer. DNA of the CDR3: TGTGCCAGCAGTTTGGTGGGACAGCAGTACTTC. Translating gives CASSLVGQQYF.